The 27 T cell receptor beta chains reported below all come from one sample, sequenced in a study of blood T cell repertoires in COVID-19 (TCRdb year 2020). Preparation of the library involved the immunoSEQ multiplex PCR assay. Here the immuneACCESS table is served through TCRdb, limited to in-frame sequences with V and J called. Missing clones are a known gap in these copies; in checked studies unresolved V genes cover under half, and the rest lacks a known reason. Here the sample has more than 200,000 clones; 88% occur a single time. About 0.64% of the sample rests with the top ten. Input material: peripheral blood. All receptors come from a human donor in a cohort sampled during active COVID-19.

The V gene is TRBV7-9, the J gene TRBJ1-2; TRBD1 is a possible D gene (5 bases). The CDR3 extends over 14 amino acids. Germline lookup yields CDR1 SEHNR and CDR2 FQNEAQ (reference sequence). Trimming removed 4 bases at V and 8 bases at J, with 17 bases between. This chain's CDR3 is CASSSTAPGGGYTF. In DNA form, the CDR3 reads TGTGCCAGCAGCTCGACAGCGCCCGGGGGAGGCTACACCTTC.

A single count supports this clone. The gene calls are TRBV7-2 and TRBJ2-7, with TRBD1 matching 7 bases. The CDR3 length is 15 residues. V gave up 3 bases and J gave up 2 bases; unmatched junction bases: 7. CDR1 SGHTA and CDR2 FQGNSA come from the germline V gene. CDR3 DNA: TGTGCCAGCAGCTTGGGGAACAGGGGAACCTACGAGCAGTACTTC. It codes for CASSLGNRGTYEQYF.

The V and J genes are TRBV30 and TRBJ1-5; 7 nucleotides line up with TRBD1. Trimming at V came to 0 bases and at J to 3 bases, leaving 5 bases not matched to a gene. Germline V gives CDR1 GTSNPN, CDR2 SVGIG (reference sequence). The CDR3 is 15 residues long. The CDR3 DNA reads as TGTGCCTGGAGTGTAACCAGGGGGGTCAATCAGCCCCAGCATTTT. Its protein is CAWSVTRGVNQPQHF.

The chain carries TRBV27 and TRBJ1-5; no firm D call. V was pared by 10 bases and J by 5 bases, with 15 bases between. This CDR3 has 13 residues. Germline loops: CDR1 MNHEY, CDR2 SMNVEV (reference sequence). This chain's CDR3 is CATQDGDYQPQHF. Here the CDR3 DNA reads TGTGCCACCCAGGACGGGGATTATCAGCCCCAGCATTTT.

This clone was detected only a few times. V is TRBV19 and J is TRBJ1-5; D possibly corresponds to TRBD1 (5 bases). V was shortened by 5 bases and J by 0 bases, with 8 bases between the two germline ends. CDR1 and CDR2 (germline): LNHDA, SQIVND (reference sequence). The length of the CDR3 is 14 residues. The CDR3 reads CASSGAYSNQPQHF. The CDR3 region has the DNA TGTGCCAGTAGTGGGGCTTATAGCAATCAGCCCCAGCATTTT.

Only one count was recorded for this clone. The chain carries TRBV11-2 and TRBJ2-1, with 11 bases that match TRBD2. V lost 1 base to trimming and J lost 9 bases; unmatched junction nucleotides: 14. CDR1 SGHAT and CDR2 FQNNGV come from the germline V gene. The CDR3 has 18 residues. The CDR3, as DNA: TGTGCCAGCAGCTTAGGCCCTAGCGGGAGGCCCAGCCGTAGTGAGCAGTTCTTC. As protein: CASSLGPSGRPSRSEQFF.

The chain links TRBV7-2 to TRBJ2-1, with D perhaps matching TRBD2 (5 bases). V lost 1 base and J lost 10, with 23 bases in between. Germline-derived CDR1 and CDR2 are SGHTA and FQGNSA. The CDR3 has 17 residues. The CDR3 nucleotides are TGTGCCAGCAGCTTAGACCACGTCGGACTGTGGAACGGCGAGCAGTTCTTC. Protein sequence: CASSLDHVGLWNGEQFF.

The rearrangement uses TRBV7-9 and TRBJ2-7; TRBD2 agrees at 7 bases. Germline assignment: CDR1 SEHNR and CDR2 FQNEAQ (reference sequence). The trim removed 5 bases at V and 3 bases at J, leaving 13 bases unmatched. The CDR3 covers 16 residues. The CDR3 nucleotides are TGTGCCAGCAGCCTCAGCCAGCGGGGCCCATTCTACGAGCAGTACTTC. Its protein is CASSLSQRGPFYEQYF.

The chain has TRBV24-1 and TRBJ2-1; the match to TRBD2 covers 12 bases. Trimming at V came to 3 bases and at J to 8 bases, leaving 4 bases not matched to a gene. CDR3 length equals 15 residues. Per germline, CDR1 KGHDR and CDR2 SFDVKD. CDR3 DNA sequence: TGTGCCACCAGTGATCGACTAGCGGGAGTTTATGAGCAGTTCTTC. Translated: CATSDRLAGVYEQFF.

This chain uses TRBV12-3 or TRBV12-4 with TRBJ1-2; 7 bases match TRBD1. The junction had 4 bases not matched to a gene; V was cut back by 5 bases and J by 4 bases. The CDR3 spans 13 residues. CDR3 bases: TGTGCCAGCAGTAAGACAGGGAGCTATGGCTACACCTTC. Translating gives CASSKTGSYGYTF.

This sequence joins TRBV9 and TRBJ2-7, with 7 positions matching TRBD1. Germline loops: CDR1 SGDLS, CDR2 YYNGEE. The junction had 8 bases not matched to a gene; V was cut back by 0 bases and J by 2 bases. This CDR3 region has 16 residues. CDR3 amino acids: CASSVGEGQGAYEQYF. CDR3 DNA: TGTGCCAGCAGCGTAGGAGAGGGGCAGGGGGCCTACGAGCAGTACTTC. Together with reference TRBV9 and TRBJ2-7, the CDR3 gives the full variable domain: DSGVTQTPKHLITATGQRVTLRCSPRSGDLSVYWYQQSLDQGLQFLIQYYNGEERAKGNILERFSAQQFPDLHSELNLSSLELGDSALYFCASSVGEGQGAYEQYFGPGTRLTVT.

The chain couples TRBV19 to TRBJ2-2; 8 nucleotides line up with TRBD1. Germline values: CDR1 LNHDA, CDR2 SQIVND (reference sequence). With V trimmed by 3 bases and J by 1 base, 4 bases remained unmatched. This CDR3 spans 16 amino acids. The CDR3 DNA reads TGTGCCAGTAGTATCCCGGGACAGGTGAACACCGGGGAGCTGTTTTTT. It translates to CASSIPGQVNTGELFF.

This chain connects TRBV7-9 to TRBJ2-7, with D unresolved. Trimming cost V 1 base and J 3 bases, with 10 bases left between them. Germline V gives CDR1 SEHNR, CDR2 FQNEAQ (reference sequence). The CDR3 spans 14 residues. The CDR3 is CASSLGADGYEQYF. CDR3 DNA sequence: TGTGCCAGCAGCTTAGGGGCCGATGGCTACGAGCAGTACTTC.

The chain has TRBV19 and TRBJ2-5; 11 bases map to TRBD1. The CDR3 is 15 amino acids. With 0 bases clipped from V and 5 bases from J, the junction kept 2 bases outside the gene matches. Germline loops: CDR1 LNHDA, CDR2 SQIVND (reference sequence). This chain's CDR3 is CASSIDRDRGETQYF. The CDR3 DNA sequence: TGTGCCAGTAGTATAGATCGGGACAGGGGGGAGACCCAGTACTTC. The complete variable domain, with remaining parts taken from reference TRBV19 and TRBJ2-5, reads DGGITQSPKYLFRKEGQNVTLSCEQNLNHDAMYWYRQDPGQGLRLIYYSQIVNDFQKGDIAEGYSVSREKKESFPLTVTSAQKNPTAFYLCASSIDRDRGETQYFGPGTRLLVL.

This chain joins TRBV7-2 and TRBJ2-7; the D gene is possibly TRBD2 (6 bases). Germline CDR1 SGHTA, CDR2 FQGNSA. Trimming cost V 1 base and J 3 bases, with 13 bases left between them. CDR3 length equals 15 residues. CDR3 loop: CASSLEDGSLYEQYF. The DNA of the CDR3 is TGTGCCAGCAGCTTAGAGGACGGGAGCCTCTACGAGCAGTACTTC.

This clone was detected only a few times. CDR3 sequence reads: CASSPSPGTSGRDQYF. Written as DNA, the CDR3 is TGTGCCAGCAGTCCGAGCCCGGGGACTAGCGGGAGGGACCAGTACTTC. V usage is TRBV27 and J usage is TRBJ2-5; 16 nucleotides match TRBD2. Germline CDR1 is MNHEY and CDR2 is SMNVEV (reference sequence). V dropped 5 bases and J dropped 10; count of bases not matched to a gene: 10. CDR3 length: 16 residues.

The V and J genes are TRBV4-1 and TRBJ1-2, with a weak D call TRBD1 (6 bases). Germline values: CDR1 MGHRA, CDR2 YSYEKL. This CDR3 is 17 amino acids long. The V gene lost 0 bases and the J gene lost 4 bases, with 18 bases spanning the gap. CDR3 sequence: CASSQEASGGGLYGYTF. CDR3 DNA sequence: TGCGCCAGCAGCCAAGAAGCGAGTGGGGGCGGACTCTATGGCTACACCTTC.

V and J are TRBV3-1 (or the pseudogene TRBV3-2) and TRBJ2-7; TRBD1 might be the D (5 bases). Trimming left V 3 bases short and J 4 bases short, with 22 bases between. The CDR3 covers 17 residues. In germline, CDR1 is LGHDT, CDR2 YNNKEL (reference sequence). CDR3 DNA: TGTGCCAGCAGCCACCAACAGACAGTGCCCCTAGGGTACGAGCAGTACTTC. It is translated as CASSHQQTVPLGYEQYF.

J is TRBJ2-3 and V is TRBV21-1; the D call TRBD2 from the table was never checked on the DNA. TRBV21-1 is a listed pseudogene. This CDR3 has 17 amino acids. The DNA of the CDR3 is TGTGCCAGCAGCCCCCACCGAGCTGTGTGTGGCACAGATACGCAGTATTTT. It encodes CASSPHRAVCGTDTQYF.

The chain has TRBV4-3 and TRBJ2-7, with TRBD1 matching 7 bases. Losses at the gene ends were 0 bases for V and 3 bases for J; bases not matched to a gene: 5. Germline V gene data show CDR1 as LGHNA and CDR2 as YSLEER. The CDR3 length is 15 residues. The CDR3 loop is CASSQDVWDSYEQYF. DNA of the CDR3: TGCGCCAGCAGCCAAGACGTTTGGGACAGCTACGAGCAGTACTTC.

The chain employs TRBV29-1 and TRBJ2-7, with 8 positions matching TRBD1. Germline V CDR1 and CDR2: SQVTM, ANQGSEA. After removal of 7 bases from V and 3 bases from J, the junction contained 8 bases not matched to a gene. The CDR3 has 13 residues. CDR3 protein: CSGMGQEYYEQYF. The CDR3 nucleotides are TGCAGCGGGATGGGACAGGAGTACTACGAGCAGTACTTC.

The V and J genes are TRBV6-2 or TRBV6-3 and TRBJ1-2, with 8 positions matching TRBD1. V shed 5 bases and J 12 bases; nucleotides not matched to a gene: 17. Per germline, CDR1 MNHEY and CDR2 SVGEGT. The CDR3 covers 15 residues. CDR3: CASSRTGRSHSVHTF. CDR3 bases: TGTGCCAGCAGTCGGACAGGGCGATCCCACTCCGTCCACACCTTC.

This chain uses TRBV3-1 (or the pseudogene TRBV3-2) with TRBJ2-1; 12 positions match TRBD2. Trimming removed 2 bases from V and 0 bases from J; junction bases left unmatched: 8. CDR1 is LGHDT, CDR2 YNNKEL, per germline (reference sequence). The CDR3 is 19 residues long. As DNA, the CDR3 is TGTGCCAGCAGCCAACCAGGCCCTAGCGGGGGGGGCTCCTACAATGAGCAGTTCTTC. As protein: CASSQPGPSGGGSYNEQFF.

The chain has TRBV28 and TRBJ2-7; D call uncertain. The germline V and J ends were trimmed by 3 bases and 5 bases, with 8 bases remaining between them. Germline V gives CDR1 MDHEN, CDR2 SYDVKM. The CDR3 runs 12 residues. The CDR3 loop is CASSFSRNEQYF. The DNA of the CDR3 is TGTGCCAGCAGTTTTTCGAGAAACGAGCAGTACTTC.

This clone was observed a single time. This rearrangement joins TRBV5-1 to TRBJ2-7; 9 positions match TRBD1. CDR3 length equals 14 residues. V lost 4 bases, J lost 6 bases, and 8 bases stayed unmatched. Germline assignment: CDR1 SGHRS and CDR2 YFSETQ. In DNA, the CDR3 is TGCGCCAGCAGCACTTCCGGGACAGGGTTCGAGCAGTACTTC. It is translated as CASSTSGTGFEQYF. Looking up the rest from reference TRBV5-1 and TRBJ2-7 gives the full variable domain: KAGVTQTPRYLIKTRGQQVTLSCSPISGHRSVSWYQQTPGQGLQFLFEYFSETQRNKGNFPGRFSGRQFSNSRSEMNVSTLELGDSALYLCASSTSGTGFEQYFGPGTRLTVT.

This clone was seen just once. This sequence joins TRBV6-1 and TRBJ2-7; 8 bases map to TRBD2. Germline V gives CDR1 MNHNS, CDR2 SASEGT. The CDR3 is made up of 15 amino acids. V gave up 2 bases and J gave up 3 bases; unmatched junction bases: 6. Here the CDR3 reads CASSETGAGGYEQYF. The CDR3 coding sequence is TGTGCCAGCAGTGAAACCGGGGCGGGGGGCTACGAGCAGTACTTC.

V gene TRBV4-2 combines with J gene TRBJ2-1; 8 bases line up with TRBD2. The CDR3 totals 17 residues. Trimming removed 0 bases from V and 3 bases from J; junction bases left unmatched: 7. In germline, CDR1 is LGHNA, CDR2 YNFKEQ. CDR3 sequence (DNA): TGTGCCAGCAGCCAAGATCCAGAAGCGGGAGTCTACAATGAGCAGTTCTTC. Its translation is CASSQDPEAGVYNEQFF.